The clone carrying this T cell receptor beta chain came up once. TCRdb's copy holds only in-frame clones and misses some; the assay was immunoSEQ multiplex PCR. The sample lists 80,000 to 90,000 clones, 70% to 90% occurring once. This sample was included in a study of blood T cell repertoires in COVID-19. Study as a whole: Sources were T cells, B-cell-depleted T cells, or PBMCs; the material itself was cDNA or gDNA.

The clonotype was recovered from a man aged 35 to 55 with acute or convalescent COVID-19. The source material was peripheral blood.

The CDR3 DNA reads TGTGCCAGCTCACCCCCGCAGGCTAACACTGAAGCTTTCTTT. This codes for CASSPPQANTEAFF. The J gene is TRBJ1-1, the V gene TRBV18; D unresolved. The CDR3 totals 14 residues. V was pared by 3 bases and J by 2 bases, with 10 bases between. Germline values: CDR1 KGHSH, CDR2 LQKENI.